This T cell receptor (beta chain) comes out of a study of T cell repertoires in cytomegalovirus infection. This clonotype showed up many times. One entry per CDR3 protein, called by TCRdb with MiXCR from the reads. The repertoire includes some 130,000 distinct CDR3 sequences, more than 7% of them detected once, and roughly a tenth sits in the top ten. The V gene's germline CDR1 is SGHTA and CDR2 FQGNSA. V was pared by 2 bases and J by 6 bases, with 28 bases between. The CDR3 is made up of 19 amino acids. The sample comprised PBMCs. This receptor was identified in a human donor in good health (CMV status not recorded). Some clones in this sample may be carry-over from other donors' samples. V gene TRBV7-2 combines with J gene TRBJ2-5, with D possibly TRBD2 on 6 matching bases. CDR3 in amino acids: CASSLSPAPGVGTGKTQYF. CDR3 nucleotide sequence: TGTGCCAGCAGCTTAAGCCCAGCACCGGGGGTGGGGACCGGGAAGACCCAGTACTTC.